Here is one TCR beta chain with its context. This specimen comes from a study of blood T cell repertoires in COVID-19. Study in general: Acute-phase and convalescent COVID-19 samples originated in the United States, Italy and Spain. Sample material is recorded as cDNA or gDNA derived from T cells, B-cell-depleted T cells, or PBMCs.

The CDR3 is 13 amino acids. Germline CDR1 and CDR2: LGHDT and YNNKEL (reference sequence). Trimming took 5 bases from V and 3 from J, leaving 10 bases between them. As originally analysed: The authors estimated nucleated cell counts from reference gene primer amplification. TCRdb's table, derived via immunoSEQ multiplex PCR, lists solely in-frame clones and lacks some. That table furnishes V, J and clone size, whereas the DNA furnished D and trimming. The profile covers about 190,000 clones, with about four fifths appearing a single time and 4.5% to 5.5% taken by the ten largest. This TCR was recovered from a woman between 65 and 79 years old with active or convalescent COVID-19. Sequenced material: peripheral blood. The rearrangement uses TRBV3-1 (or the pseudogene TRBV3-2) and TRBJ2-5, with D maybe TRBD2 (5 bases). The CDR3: CASSLLEEETQYF. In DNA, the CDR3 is TGTGCCAGCAGCTTACTAGAGGAAGAGACCCAGTACTTC.